This is a list of T cell receptor beta chains from one sample in a study of blood T cell repertoires in COVID-19. The table came from immunoSEQ multiplex PCR; TCRdb's copy has only in-frame clones and leaves some out. Of fewer than 500,000 clones in the sample, more than 70% were seen once. The sequencing input was PBMCs or T cells enriched from blood (not recorded which). Source of these receptors: a man aged 30-40 years who had recovered from COVID-19. Both conserved end residues are part of each CDR3. The D gene is left open where the match is weak. Rows give clone size only sometimes, using once, few, many, or a class for an expanded clone.

length,size,D,V,J,CDR3,DNA
16,-,TRBD2,TRBV25-1,TRBJ2-3,CASSEYIAGNTDTQYF,TGTGCCAGCAGTGAATATATAGCGGGGAACACAGATACGCAGTATTTT
14,-,-,TRBV6-5,TRBJ1-2,CASSYSGDSNGYTF,TGTGCCAGCAGTTACTCCGGGGATAGCAATGGCTACACCTTC
14,-,-,TRBV5-1,TRBJ2-3,CASSALALTDTQYF,TGCGCCAGCAGCGCCCTAGCCCTCACAGATACGCAGTATTTT
14,-,-,TRBV7-7,TRBJ1-4,CASSLAPGEGKLFF,TGTGCTAGCAGCTTAGCGCCGGGGGAAGGAAAACTGTTTTTT
14,once,-,TRBV7-6,TRBJ2-2,CASSLAQNTGELFF,TGTGCCAGCAGCTTAGCACAGAACACCGGGGAGCTGTTTTTT
15,-,-,TRBV5-4,TRBJ2-7,CASSGGYGPSYEQYF,TGTGCCAGCAGCGGCGGATACGGCCCGAGCTACGAGCAGTACTTC
13,-,-,TRBV5-6,TRBJ2-5,CASSLAAGKTQYF,TGTGCCAGCAGCTTGGCCGCCGGGAAGACCCAGTACTTC
15,-,TRBD2,TRBV10-3,TRBJ2-1,CATGLAGGTYNEQFF,TGTGCCACCGGACTAGCGGGGGGAACTTACAATGAGCAGTTCTTC
14,-,-,TRBV3-1/TRBV3-2,TRBJ1-6,CASSPSGENSPLHF,TGTGCCAGCAGCCCCTCAGGGGAGAATTCACCCCTCCACTTT
14,-,TRBD2,TRBV7-2,TRBJ2-7,CASSTAGGHYEQYF,TGTGCCAGCAGCACAGCGGGGGGGCACTACGAGCAGTACTTC
12,-,-,TRBV13,TRBJ1-2,CASSREFYGYTF,TGTGCCAGCAGCCGGGAATTTTATGGCTACACCTTC
14,-,-,TRBV27,TRBJ2-5,CASSFLTSRETQYF,TGTGCCAGCAGTTTTCTCACTAGCCGGGAGACCCAGTACTTC
14,-,-,TRBV3-1/TRBV3-2,TRBJ1-5,CASSQDREGMPQHF,TGTGCCAGCAGCCAAGATCGGGAGGGGATGCCCCAGCATTTT
16,-,-,TRBV5-3,TRBJ1-5,CARSSALRPAYQPQHF,TGTGCCAGAAGCTCCGCATTGAGGCCAGCCTATCAGCCCCAGCATTTT
16,once,TRBD1,TRBV2,TRBJ1-6,CASSARQGNLNSPLHF,TGTGCCAGCAGTGCGAGACAGGGGAATCTGAATTCACCCCTCCACTTT
14,-,TRBD1,TRBV27,TRBJ1-1,CASSLTGVETEAFF,TGTGCCAGCAGTCTGACAGGGGTTGAGACTGAAGCTTTCTTT
16,-,-,TRBV6-2/TRBV6-3,TRBJ2-3,CASSVIWGGSADTQYF,TGTGCCAGCAGCGTTATTTGGGGGGGCAGCGCAGATACGCAGTATTTT
13,-,-,TRBV15,TRBJ1-5,CATTTGLFQPQHF,TGTGCCACCACCACAGGGCTTTTTCAGCCCCAGCATTTT
15,-,TRBD1,TRBV6-5,TRBJ2-5,CASCQNIQGAETQYF,TGTGCCAGCTGCCAAAATATTCAGGGGGCAGAGACCCAGTACTTC
11,-,-,TRBV20-1,TRBJ1-2,CSAIDPGGYTF,TGCAGTGCCATCGATCCAGGAGGCTACACCTTC
17,-,TRBD2,TRBV10-2,TRBJ2-3,CASSESTSGGAGDTQYF,TGCGCCAGCAGTGAGTCGACTAGCGGGGGGGCTGGAGATACGCAGTATTTT
15,-,-,TRBV5-6,TRBJ1-5,CASSLLRISNQPQHF,TGTGCCAGCAGCTTGTTGAGGATTAGCAATCAGCCCCAGCATTTT
15,-,TRBD1,TRBV11-3,TRBJ2-1,CASSLMGQGGNEQFF,TGTGCCAGCAGCTTAATGGGACAGGGGGGGAATGAGCAGTTCTTC
13,-,TRBD1,TRBV12-3/TRBV12-4,TRBJ1-2,CASSSGGDYGYTF,TGTGCCAGCAGTTCAGGGGGCGACTATGGCTACACCTTC
18,-,TRBD1,TRBV18,TRBJ1-2,CASSPQIAGTGDNYGYTF,TGTGCCAGCTCACCGCAAATCGCCGGGACAGGGGATAACTATGGCTACACCTTC
15,once,-,TRBV15,TRBJ2-2,CATSRDGATTGELFF,TGTGCCACCAGCAGAGATGGGGCTACCACCGGGGAGCTGTTTTTT
15,-,TRBD1,TRBV3-1/TRBV3-2,TRBJ1-2,CASSQDQYRGYGYTF,TGTGCCAGCAGCCAAGATCAATACAGGGGGTATGGCTACACCTTC
13,-,TRBD1,TRBV19,TRBJ1-2,CASSRQGNGGYTF,TGTGCCAGTAGTAGACAGGGGAATGGTGGCTACACCTTC
15,-,-,TRBV27,TRBJ1-1,CASSSPQGTNTEAFF,TGTGCCAGCAGTTCACCCCAGGGGACGAACACTGAAGCTTTCTTT
15,-,TRBD1,TRBV25-1,TRBJ1-2,CASSAGRTGGYGYTF,TGTGCCAGCAGTGCCGGAAGGACAGGGGGGTATGGCTACACCTTC
15,-,TRBD2,TRBV5-1,TRBJ2-1,CASSFGSSGGNEQFF,TGCGCCAGCAGCTTTGGTAGTAGCGGGGGGAATGAGCAGTTCTTC
11,-,-,TRBV19,TRBJ1-2,CASRQNYGYTF,TGTGCCAGTCGACAGAACTATGGCTACACCTTC
13,-,-,TRBV7-2,TRBJ2-2,CASSLRGTGELFF,TGTGCCAGCAGCTTACGAGGCACCGGGGAGCTGTTTTTT
11,-,-,TRBV19,TRBJ2-1,CASRLGHEQFF,TGTGCCAGTAGATTGGGGCACGAGCAGTTCTTC
10,-,-,TRBV6-6,TRBJ1-1,CASTSGGAFF,TGTGCCAGCACCTCCGGGGGAGCTTTCTTT
16,-,-,TRBV2,TRBJ2-1,CASSETGVGIYNEQFF,TGTGCCAGCAGTGAAACCGGGGTCGGTATCTACAATGAGCAGTTCTTC
12,-,-,TRBV2,TRBJ1-1,CASVLAVTEAFF,TGTGCCAGCGTCTTGGCAGTCACTGAAGCTTTCTTT
15,-,TRBD1,TRBV4-3,TRBJ1-4,CASSQEGTGNEKLFF,TGCGCCAGCAGCCAAGAGGGGACAGGGAATGAAAAACTGTTTTTT
17,-,TRBD1,TRBV5-1,TRBJ2-7,CASSSGTVSPSSYEQYF,TGCGCCAGCAGCTCAGGGACAGTTTCCCCCAGCTCCTACGAGCAGTACTTC
13,-,-,TRBV6-4,TRBJ2-1,CASSDSQGNEQFF,TGTGCCAGCAGTGACTCACAGGGCAATGAGCAGTTCTTC
14,few,-,TRBV3-1/TRBV3-2,TRBJ2-7,CASSGEGQSYEQYF,TGTGCCAGCTCAGGGGAGGGACAATCCTACGAGCAGTACTTC
15,once,-,TRBV7-2,TRBJ1-2,CASSLGFRDYYGYTF,TGTGCCAGCAGCTTAGGATTTCGGGATTACTATGGCTACACCTTC
14,-,-,TRBV11-3,TRBJ2-5,CASSLGGIQETQYF,TGTGCCAGCAGCTTAGGCGGAATCCAAGAGACCCAGTACTTC
15,-,-,TRBV3-1/TRBV3-2,TRBJ2-5,CASSQESGRGTAQYF,TGTGCCAGCAGCCAAGAGTCGGGGCGCGGGACGGCCCAGTACTTC
17,-,-,TRBV5-5,TRBJ1-2,CASSLALAGGAFYGYTF,TGTGCCAGCAGCTTGGCCCTCGCGGGAGGGGCGTTCTATGGCTACACCTTC
12,-,-,TRBV7-9,TRBJ2-5,CASTPREETQYF,TGTGCCAGCACCCCCCGGGAAGAGACCCAGTACTTC
14,-,-,TRBV6-5,TRBJ2-1,CASNTAGIYNEQFF,TGTGCCAGCAATACTGCGGGGATCTACAATGAGCAGTTCTTC
17,-,TRBD2,TRBV5-6,TRBJ2-1,CASSLRGLAGSRNEQFF,TGTGCCAGCAGCTTGCGCGGACTAGCGGGAAGTCGTAATGAGCAGTTCTTC
19,-,TRBD1,TRBV5-1,TRBJ1-1,CASRVGTGGIARVNTEAFF,TGCGCCAGCAGGGTAGGGACAGGGGGAATCGCGAGGGTGAACACTGAAGCTTTCTTT
14,-,-,TRBV9,TRBJ1-2,CASSVARGNYGYTF,TGTGCCAGCAGCGTAGCGAGGGGGAACTATGGCTACACCTTC
17,-,TRBD2,TRBV7-3,TRBJ2-7,CASSSRTSGAASYEQYF,TGTGCCAGCAGCTCCAGGACTAGCGGGGCCGCCTCCTACGAGCAGTACTTC
17,-,TRBD1,TRBV19,TRBJ2-1,CASSQGPGQGFDYEQFF,TGTGCCAGTAGTCAAGGACCGGGACAGGGATTTGACTATGAGCAGTTCTTC
16,-,-,TRBV9,TRBJ2-2,CASSVEDTLGNGELFF,TGTGCCAGCAGCGTAGAGGACACCCTAGGGAACGGGGAGCTGTTTTTT
14,-,TRBD1,TRBV6-2/TRBV6-3,TRBJ1-6,CASSRDRDNSPLHF,TGTGCCAGCAGCCGGGACAGGGATAATTCACCCCTCCACTTT
15,-,TRBD1,TRBV5-5,TRBJ1-2,CASSLEQGIDYGYTF,TGTGCCAGCAGCTTGGAACAGGGGATTGACTATGGCTACACCTTC